Sequencing of this TCR beta chain was carried out in a study of shared clonotypes between healthy human individuals. Germline CDR1 SGHRS, CDR2 YFSETQ. This CDR3 comprises 15 residues. Trimming took off 6 bases at V and 0 bases at J, with 14 bases between the two ends. The method was immunoSEQ multiplex PCR; TCRdb's version includes in-frame clones alone and lacks a portion of them. The top ten hold around 0.06% of the sample, which has a few hundred thousand clones, about 96% seen once. The TCR was taken from a woman in her thirties in good health. The sequenced sample was naive CD4+ T cells sorted from blood. Subset described: CD45RA+ positively selected. This chain uses TRBV5-1 with TRBJ2-3, with D perhaps matching TRBD1 or TRBD2 (5 bases each). The DNA for the CDR3 is TGCGCCAGCACTGTCAGGGAGACTAGCACAGATACGCAGTATTTT. It codes for CASTVRETSTDTQYF.